The T cell receptor beta chain under discussion was sequenced for a study of blood T cell repertoires in COVID-19 (dated by TCRdb to the early 2020s). In the study overall: Collaborator samples came from the United States, Italy and Spain and covered acute and convalescent phases of COVID-19. Nearly every sample came with metadata listing a de-identified subject ID, COVID-19 status, age in years and sex. The material from the prospective study consisted of cDNA or gDNA derived from T cells, B-cell-depleted T cells, or PBMCs. Samples came from the ongoing ImmuneRACE study (first 160 participants) plus 1,254 subjects from 6 global collaborators. The repertoires were made available in a free public database intended to serve as a resource for research on the immune response to SARS-CoV-2. The dataset comprised deeply sampled blood TCRbeta repertoires from subjects exposed to, actively infected with, or recovered from COVID-19. Where available, HLA class I and class II types were obtained from metadata supplied by the sample provider rather than from assay-based typing.

Summary of the overall study and its limitations: The amount of clinical and demographic metadata varied by source and participant and was provided uncurated.

TCRbeta CDR3 regions were amplified from genomic DNA using the immunoSEQ Assay, a bias-controlled multiplex PCR. The source study handled its data this way. Within the assay, amplification of reference gene primers was used to estimate how many nucleated cells each sample contained. Sequence reads were collapsed and filtered to measure the absolute abundance of every unique TCRbeta CDR3 rearrangement. Productive Simpson clonality was computed per sample as the square root of Simpson's diversity index over productive rearrangements. The source is immuneACCESS, and TCRdb retained only in-frame sequences with V and J called. Part of the clones is not carried over; for the studies checked, unresolved V genes explain less than half of this, and the remainder is unexplained. D and trimming were read from the DNA, whereas the V and J calls and clone size are those reported in that table. This sample gives 84,000 or so clones in total; 82% of them show up just once. Approximately 1.2% of the sample lies in the top ten.

The CDR3 measures 17 amino acids from cysteine to phenylalanine. Of the read, only the CDR3 DNA is kept; its 51 bases are in frame from base 1. V is cut back by 2 bases and J by 4 bases, with 9 bases in the junction unmatched. In the germline V gene, CDR1 corresponds to SGHVS and CDR2 to FQNEAQ. As for this clone: Its target antigen remains unknown. Base qualities are not recorded, but no much larger clone differs from it by a single base.

The collaborating institutions used their own protocols to collect whole blood in K2EDTA tubes. For TCRbeta analysis, collaborators shipped samples as frozen whole blood, isolated PBMCs, or DNA extracted from either of those sample types. The V gene is TRBV7-8 and the J gene is TRBJ1-5; TRBD1 lines up with 9 middle nucleotides. The clonotype originates from a woman over 75 with acute or convalescent COVID-19. Sequences were obtained from peripheral blood. The base sequence is TGTGCCAGCAGCTTAACTCCGGGGACAGGGAGTAATCAGCCCCAGCATTTT. Translated, it gives CASSLTPGTGSNQPQHF.